This entry concerns a single T cell receptor beta chain. The antigen is undetermined. This entry is derived from a study of cytomegalovirus exposure and HLA in healthy donors. At the level of the study: Drawn from HLA-typed donors, some 80 million unique TCRs were held in an early data release.

Study conclusions and caveats: Immune exposure information comprised only CMV serostatus. Associated with HLA alleles at 0.05 false discovery rate in a later analysis were some 18,000 TCR beta sequences. Cytomegalovirus association was listed for 170 or so TCR beta chains.

The PCR had 60 Vbeta and 13 Jbeta primers. Sequenced by immunoSEQ multiplex PCR; TCRdb stores in-frame clones only, minus some. The repertoire consists of under 300,000 clones, with under 80% occurring once and the leading ten covering approximately 2.1%. Germline assignment: CDR1 MNHEY and CDR2 SMNVEV (reference sequence). This CDR3 has 15 residues. V lost 4 bases to trimming and J lost 3 bases; unmatched junction nucleotides: 8. The chain is built from TRBV27 and TRBJ1-2; TRBD1 agrees at 7 bases. Sequencing used PBMCs. The TCR comes from a female donor in good health and CMV-seronegative. The DNA for the CDR3 is TGTGCCAGCAGTTCCTTAGGGGGCGCTCACTATGGCTACACCTTC. Its protein is CASSSLGGAHYGYTF.